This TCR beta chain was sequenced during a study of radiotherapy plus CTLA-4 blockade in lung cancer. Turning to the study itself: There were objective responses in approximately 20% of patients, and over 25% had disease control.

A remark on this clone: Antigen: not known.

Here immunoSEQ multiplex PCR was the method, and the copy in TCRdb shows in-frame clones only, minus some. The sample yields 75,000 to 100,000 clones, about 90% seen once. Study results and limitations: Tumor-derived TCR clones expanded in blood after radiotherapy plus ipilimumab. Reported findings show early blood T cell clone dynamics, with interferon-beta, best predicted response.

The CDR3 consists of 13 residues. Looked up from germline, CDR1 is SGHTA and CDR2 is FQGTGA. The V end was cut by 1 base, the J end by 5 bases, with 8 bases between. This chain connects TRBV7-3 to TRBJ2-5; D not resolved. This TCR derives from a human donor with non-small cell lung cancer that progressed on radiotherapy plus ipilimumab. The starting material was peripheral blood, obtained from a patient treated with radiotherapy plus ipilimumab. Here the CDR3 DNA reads TGTGCCAGCAGCTTAATGAGGCTGGAGACCCAGTACTTC. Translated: CASSLMRLETQYF.